This T cell receptor (beta chain) was identified in a study of shared clonotypes between healthy human individuals. Study overall: Sampling drew on donors who were a couple of women and three men aged 18 to 49. Per-donor plates numbered three CD4 naive, three CD4 memory, two CD8 naive and one CD8 memory.

The germline V gene encodes CDR1 MNHEY and CDR2 SMNVEV (reference sequence). The CDR3 covers 13 residues. Trimming removed 2 bases at V and 7 bases at J, with 9 bases between. Broader study findings: Generation probability values for non-shared clonotypes were lower than those for clonotypes shared by all four donors.

Assay execution proceeded at the deep level. The protocol was immunoSEQ multiplex PCR, while the TCRdb copy is restricted to in-frame clones and leaves out a portion. The sample records 2 million to 2.5 million clones, approximately 94% being singletons. About this clone itself: Antigen: not known.

Material for sequencing was naive CD4+ T cells sorted from blood. Regarding subset: CD45RA+ positively selected. This TCR derives from a man aged 18 to 29 in good health. The chain links TRBV27 to TRBJ1-5; possibly TRBD1 for D (6 bases). CDR3 DNA: TGTGCCAGCAGTTTAAACAGGGCCCAGCCCCAGCATTTT. It translates to CASSLNRAQPQHF.